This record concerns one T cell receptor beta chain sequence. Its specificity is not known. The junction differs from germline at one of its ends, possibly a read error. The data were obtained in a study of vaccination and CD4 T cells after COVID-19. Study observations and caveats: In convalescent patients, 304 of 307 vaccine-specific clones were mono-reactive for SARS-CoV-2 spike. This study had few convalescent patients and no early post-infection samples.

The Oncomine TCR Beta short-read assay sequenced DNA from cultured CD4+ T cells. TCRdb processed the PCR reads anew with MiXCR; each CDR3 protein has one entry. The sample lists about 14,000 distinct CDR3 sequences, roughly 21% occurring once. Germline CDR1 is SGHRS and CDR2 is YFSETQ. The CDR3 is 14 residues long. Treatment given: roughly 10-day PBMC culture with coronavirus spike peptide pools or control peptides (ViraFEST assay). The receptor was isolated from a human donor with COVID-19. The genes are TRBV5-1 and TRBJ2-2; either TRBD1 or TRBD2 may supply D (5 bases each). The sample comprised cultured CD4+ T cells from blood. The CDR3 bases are TGCGCCAGTAGGGGTGGCTCGAACACCGGGGAGCCGTTTTTT. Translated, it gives CASRGGSNTGEPFF.